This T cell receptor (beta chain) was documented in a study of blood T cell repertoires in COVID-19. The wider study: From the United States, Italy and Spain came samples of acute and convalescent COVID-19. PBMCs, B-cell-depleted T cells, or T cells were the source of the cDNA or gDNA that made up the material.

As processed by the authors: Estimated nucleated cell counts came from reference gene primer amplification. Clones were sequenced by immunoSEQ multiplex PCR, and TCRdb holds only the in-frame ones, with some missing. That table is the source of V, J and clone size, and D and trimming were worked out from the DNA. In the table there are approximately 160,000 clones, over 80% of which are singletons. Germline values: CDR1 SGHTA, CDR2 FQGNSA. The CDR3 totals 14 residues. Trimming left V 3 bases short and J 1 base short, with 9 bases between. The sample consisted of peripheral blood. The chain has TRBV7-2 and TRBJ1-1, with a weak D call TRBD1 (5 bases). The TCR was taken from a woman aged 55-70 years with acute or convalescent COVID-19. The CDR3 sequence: CASSFGQGNTEAFF. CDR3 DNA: TGTGCCAGCAGCTTTGGGCAGGGGAACACTGAAGCTTTCTTT.